What follows are 4 T cell receptor beta chains derived from one specimen sequenced in a study of cytomegalovirus exposure and HLA in healthy donors (dated by TCRdb to the late 2010s). Library prep was done by the immunoSEQ multiplex PCR assay. A mixture of 60 forward primers for TCR Vbeta segments and 13 reverse primers for TCR Jbeta segments was used in the multiplex PCR. As stored in TCRdb, this immuneACCESS dataset retains in-frame rearrangements with V and J assigned. A fraction of the clones does not appear; measured against another copy, unresolved V genes explain less than half of the discrepancy, and the remainder lacks a known reason. This sample comprises under 200,000 clones, approximately 71% of them detected only once. Of the sample, around 4.5% falls within the top ten clones. Sequenced sample: PBMCs. The receptors come from a woman between 18 and 30 years old in good health and CMV-seropositive.

This clone appeared a few times. The chain recombines TRBV18 with TRBJ1-1, with 7 nucleotides matching TRBD1. Per the germline V gene, CDR1 is KGHSH and CDR2 is LQKENI. V shed 2 bases and J 4 bases; nucleotides not matched to a gene: 13. The CDR3 contains 17 residues. The CDR3 sequence: CASSPGADRDGSTEAFF. CDR3 DNA: TGTGCCAGCTCACCAGGAGCTGACAGGGATGGGTCCACTGAAGCTTTCTTT.

This clone was picked up a small number of times. The chain employs TRBV6-1 and TRBJ1-4; 7 bases are a match to TRBD1. This CDR3 comprises 15 residues. The germline V gene encodes CDR1 MNHNS and CDR2 SASEGT. With V trimmed by 4 bases and J by 7 bases, 9 bases remained unmatched. DNA for the CDR3: TGTGCCAGCAGTGCCCTACAGGGGACGGGTGAAAAACTGTTTTTT. This codes for CASSALQGTGEKLFF.

The chain has TRBV27 and TRBJ2-5, with 10 bases lining up with TRBD2. Germline assignment: CDR1 MNHEY and CDR2 SMNVEV (reference sequence). J was trimmed by 2 bases and V by 5 bases; bases with no gene match: 11. The CDR3 sequence is 17 residues long. The CDR3 protein is CASSDSGGPRGQETQYF. CDR3 DNA: TGTGCCAGCAGTGATAGCGGGGGGCCTAGGGGGCAAGAGACCCAGTACTTC.

The J gene is TRBJ2-5, the V gene TRBV2; 11 bases line up with TRBD2. V shed 6 bases, J shed 5 bases, and the junction held 11 bases outside the gene matches. The CDR3 spans 16 residues. Germline V CDR1 and CDR2: SNHLY, FYNNEI. The CDR3: CASSATGTSGRETQYF. CDR3 nucleotide sequence: TGTGCCAGCAGCGCCACCGGGACTAGCGGCCGGGAGACCCAGTACTTC.